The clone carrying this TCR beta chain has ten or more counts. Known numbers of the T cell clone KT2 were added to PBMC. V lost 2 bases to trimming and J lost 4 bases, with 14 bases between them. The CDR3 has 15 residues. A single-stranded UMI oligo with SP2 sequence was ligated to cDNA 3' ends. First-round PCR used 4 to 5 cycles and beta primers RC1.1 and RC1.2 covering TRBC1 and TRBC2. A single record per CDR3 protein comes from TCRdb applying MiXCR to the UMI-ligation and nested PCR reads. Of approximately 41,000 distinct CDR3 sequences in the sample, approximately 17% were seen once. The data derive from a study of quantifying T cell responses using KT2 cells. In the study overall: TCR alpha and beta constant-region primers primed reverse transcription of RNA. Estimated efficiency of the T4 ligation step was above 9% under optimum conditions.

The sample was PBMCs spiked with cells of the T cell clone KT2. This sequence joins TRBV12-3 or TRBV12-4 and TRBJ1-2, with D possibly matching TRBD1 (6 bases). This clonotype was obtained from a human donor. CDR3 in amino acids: CASSLKGGGVYGYTF. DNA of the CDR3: TGTGCCAGCAGTTTAAAGGGAGGGGGAGTCTATGGCTACACCTTC.